The 20 T cell receptor beta chains below come from one sample, sequenced in a study of graft-versus-host responses after intestinal transplantation. These receptors have no known antigen. Profiled with immunoSEQ multiplex PCR; TCRdb holds only in-frame clones, not every one. The sample comprises about 96,000 clones, around 90% of which are singletons, and 0.15% to 0.2% rests with the top ten. The sequenced sample was unstimulated CD4+ T cells sorted from spleen or lymph node cells, obtained before intestinal transplant. These receptors were collected from a human donor who received an intestinal transplant.

This chain links TRBV5-1 with TRBJ2-4, with no clear D. The CDR3 sequence is 14 residues long. Trimming cost V 0 bases and J 8 bases, with 12 bases left between them. From germline, CDR1 is SGHRS and CDR2 YFSETQ. Here the CDR3 reads CASSLGISGDIQYF. CDR3 bases: TGCGCCAGCAGCTTGGGTATTAGTGGAGACATTCAGTACTTC. The variable domain in full, with the rest retrieved from reference TRBV5-1 and TRBJ2-4, is KAGVTQTPRYLIKTRGQQVTLSCSPISGHRSVSWYQQTPGQGLQFLFEYFSETQRNKGNFPGRFSGRQFSNSRSEMNVSTLELGDSALYLCASSLGISGDIQYFGAGTRLSVL.

The V gene is TRBV6-1, the J gene TRBJ1-4; D gene uncertain. Trimming took off 2 bases at V and 17 bases at J, with 21 bases between the two ends. Germline V gene data show CDR1 as MNHNS and CDR2 as SASEGT. The CDR3 is 14 residues long. The CDR3 is CASSERVPMKNFFF. As DNA, the CDR3 is TGTGCCAGCAGTGAAAGAGTCCCAATGAAAAACTTTTTTTTT.

The chain's CDR3 is CASSRGTGDGTTEAFF. In nucleotides, the CDR3 is TGCGCCAGCAGCCGGGGGACAGGGGATGGGACAACTGAAGCTTTCTTT. The chain employs TRBV5-1 and TRBJ1-1; 10 nucleotides align to TRBD1. Losses at the gene ends were 4 bases for V and 5 bases for J; bases not matched to a gene: 11. Germline V gene lookup returns CDR1 SGHRS and CDR2 YFSETQ. CDR3 length: 16 amino acids.

This clone has just a few counts. This sequence joins TRBV11-2 and TRBJ2-7, with 7 bases lining up with TRBD1. Germline loops: CDR1 SGHAT, CDR2 FQNNGV. The CDR3 covers 15 residues. With V trimmed by 4 bases and J by 2 bases, 8 bases remained unmatched. The CDR3 DNA follows: TGTGCCAGCAGCTCACAGGGGATTGCCCCCTACGAGCAGTACTTC. It is translated as CASSSQGIAPYEQYF.

The V and J genes are TRBV9 and TRBJ1-3, with 12 positions matching TRBD1. This CDR3 spans 18 amino acids. Looked up from germline, CDR1 is SGDLS and CDR2 is YYNGEE. Losses at the gene ends were 3 bases for V and 3 bases for J; bases not matched to a gene: 10. As DNA, the CDR3 is TGTGCCAGCAGCGCCCATCCCGGGACAGGGGGCTTTGGAAACACCATATATTTT. This encodes CASSAHPGTGGFGNTIYF. Supplemented by reference TRBV9 and TRBJ1-3, the full variable domain reads DSGVTQTPKHLITATGQRVTLRCSPRSGDLSVYWYQQSLDQGLQFLIQYYNGEERAKGNILERFSAQQFPDLHSELNLSSLELGDSALYFCASSAHPGTGGFGNTIYFGEGSWLTVV.

This rearrangement joins TRBV6-5 to TRBJ2-1; D not certain. Trimming took off 6 bases at V and 8 bases at J, with 20 bases between the two ends. This CDR3 contains 15 residues. Germline V CDR1 and CDR2: MNHEY, SVGAGI. CDR3 coding DNA: TGTGCCAGCAGCTTTGAGTCTAGTTTCCCCTATGAGCAGTTCTTC. Amino acid sequence: CASSFESSFPYEQFF.

The chain is built from TRBV7-2 and TRBJ2-1, with 9 nucleotides matching TRBD2. The germline CDR1 and CDR2 sequences are SGHTA and FQGNSA. This CDR3 contains 14 residues. V dropped 5 bases and J dropped 9; count of bases not matched to a gene: 8. The CDR3 DNA follows: TGTGCCAGCAGCCAATTAGCGGGAGTCGGTGAGCAGTTCTTC. This sequence encodes CASSQLAGVGEQFF.

This clone is a singleton in its sample. V usage is TRBV15 and J usage is TRBJ1-5, with TRBD1 as a possible D gene (5 bases). The V end was cut by 1 base, the J end by 6 bases, with 13 bases between. Germline CDR1 and CDR2: LNHNV and YYDKDF (reference sequence). The CDR3 runs 15 residues. The CDR3 region is CATSRGGGEFQPQHF. CDR3 in DNA: TGTGCCACCAGCAGAGGCGGAGGGGAGTTTCAGCCCCAGCATTTT.

Here the CDR3 DNA reads TGCGCCAGCAGCGGAGGGGCCCCCACCGGCACCATATATTTT. Translated: CASSGGAPTGTIYF. The rearrangement uses TRBV4-1 and TRBJ1-3; TRBD1 might be the D (5 bases). The germline CDR1 and CDR2 sequences are MGHRA and YSYEKL. There are 14 residues in the CDR3. V was pared by 5 bases and J by 9 bases, with 17 bases between.

The chain is built from TRBV6-1 and TRBJ1-6; 8 positions agree with TRBD1. With V trimmed by 0 bases and J by 14 bases, 15 bases remained unmatched. The CDR3 is made up of 17 amino acids. CDR1 and CDR2 from the germline V gene are MNHNS and SASEGT. The CDR3 nucleotides are TGTGCCAGCAGTGAAGCTACTATAAGGTCGGGACAGGCGGCCCTCCACTTT. It yields the protein CASSEATIRSGQAALHF.

Regarding this clone: The identical CDR3 is also encoded by other nucleotide sequences in the sample. The CDR3, as DNA: TGCGCCAGCAGCCAAGGGCGCACAGATACGCAGTATTTT. Protein product: CASSQGRTDTQYF. The chain recombines TRBV4-1 with TRBJ2-3; D unclear. The germline gives CDR1 MGHRA, CDR2 YSYEKL. This CDR3 comprises 13 residues. Trimming removed 1 base at V and 1 base at J, with 3 bases between.

This clone has just a few counts. The CDR3 DNA sequence: TGTGCCAGCAGCAGAGGGTTTTGGAGGAACCGTGAGCAGTTCTTC. Protein: CASSRGFWRNREQFF. V gene TRBV2 combines with J gene TRBJ2-1; D may be TRBD2 (5 bases). Between the trimmed V and J ends, which lost 6 bases and 9 bases, there was a span of 21 bases. The CDR3 loop spans 15 amino acids. Germline V gene data show CDR1 as SNHLY and CDR2 as FYNNEI.

The chain is built from TRBV7-7 and TRBJ2-1, with 7 bases identical to TRBD2. In germline, CDR1 is SSHAT, CDR2 FNYEAQ (reference sequence). V shed 5 bases, J shed 8 bases, and the junction held 12 bases outside the gene matches. The CDR3 length is 15 residues. CDR3 in DNA: TGTGCCAGCAGCCCATCGACTAGCCGCGCGGATGAGCAGTTCTTC. Its translation is CASSPSTSRADEQFF.

The chain carries TRBV30 and TRBJ2-1; TRBD2 aligns across 8 bases. Germline V gives CDR1 GTSNPN, CDR2 SVGIG (reference sequence). This CDR3 is built from 15 residues. The trim removed 7 bases at V and 1 base at J, leaving 9 bases unmatched. The CDR3 DNA reads as TGTGCCTTGGGGGGGCTAGCGGGTTCCTACAATGAGCAGTTCTTC. Its protein is CALGGLAGSYNEQFF.

The chain has TRBV6-1 and TRBJ1-2, with D unclear. There are 13 residues in the CDR3. Germline CDR1 is MNHNS and CDR2 is SASEGT. V was pared by 4 bases and J by 7 bases, with 13 bases between. The CDR3 region has the DNA TGTGCCAGCAGTGGGGCGTCAACTAGTGGCTACACCTTC. Its protein is CASSGASTSGYTF.

This clone appeared once. The chain joins TRBV30 to TRBJ1-6; weak D call: TRBD1 (5 bases). This CDR3 is built from 17 residues. Trimming cost V 3 bases and J 3 bases, with 18 bases left between them. Germline V gives CDR1 GTSNPN, CDR2 SVGIG (reference sequence). The CDR3 region is CAWREAQGILYNSPLHF. In nucleotides, the CDR3 is TGTGCCTGGAGGGAAGCTCAGGGTATCCTCTATAATTCACCCCTCCACTTT.

V is TRBV7-2 and J is TRBJ1-6, with D possibly being TRBD1 (6 bases). Germline CDR1 and CDR2: SGHTA and FQGNSA. The CDR3 contains 14 residues. V was cut by 0 bases and J by 10 bases, with 10 bases left in between. The CDR3 DNA follows: TGTGCCAGCAGCTTAGCGGCAGGGGAGTCACCCCTCCACTTT. Its translation: CASSLAAGESPLHF.

The chain employs TRBV9 and TRBJ2-3; D is possibly TRBD1 (6 bases). The CDR3 is 14 amino acids. V was cut by 0 bases and J by 4 bases, with 9 bases left in between. In germline, CDR1 is SGDLS, CDR2 YYNGEE. The CDR3 here is CASSVDRVADTQYF. CDR3 DNA sequence: TGTGCCAGCAGCGTAGACAGGGTTGCAGATACGCAGTATTTT.

V is TRBV28 and J is TRBJ2-1; D may be TRBD2 (5 bases). Germline CDR1 MDHEN, CDR2 SYDVKM. V gave up 3 bases and J gave up 5 bases, with 17 bases separating them. This CDR3 has 16 residues. For the CDR3, the DNA is TGTGCCAGCAGTTTGCGGAAGAGCGGCATCAACAATGAGCAGTTCTTC. Protein sequence: CASSLRKSGINNEQFF. The full variable domain, rest sourced from reference TRBV28 and TRBJ2-1, is DVKVTQSSRYLVKRTGEKVFLECVQDMDHENMFWYRQDPGLGLRLIYFSYDVKMKEKGDIPEGYSVSREKKERFSLILESASTNQTSMYLCASSLRKSGINNEQFFGPGTRLTVL.

V and J are TRBV6-5 and TRBJ2-7; 8 positions match TRBD1. This CDR3 contains 16 residues. CDR1 is MNHEY and CDR2 is SVGAGI in the germline V gene. J lost 0 bases, V lost 2 bases, and 6 bases had no gene match. The DNA of the CDR3 is TGTGCCAGCAGTTACGCAGGGGGCGGATTCTCCTACGAGCAGTACTTC. This codes for CASSYAGGGFSYEQYF.